This TCR beta chain was retrieved from a study of T cells after yellow fever vaccination. Study-wide results and limits: Boosting was followed by the reappearance of most primary-vaccination clones (approximately 95% CD4, about 90% CD8).

Via MiXCR, TCRdb re-called the 5' RACE reads, giving one row per CDR3 protein. Of hundreds of thousands of distinct CDR3 sequences in the sample, about 12% were seen once. V lost 4 bases and J lost 5; bases outside the gene matches: 6. This CDR3 is built from 15 residues. CDR1 is SGHRS and CDR2 is YFSETQ in the germline V gene. This clonotype was seen a handful of times. Its antigen is as yet unknown. V is TRBV5-1 and J is TRBJ2-1; 10 bases are a match to TRBD1. The material sequenced was PBMCs, taken on the day of the yellow fever booster vaccination. This TCR was sampled from a young man who received the YFV17D yellow fever vaccine. CDR3: CASSPLDRGNNEQFF. In DNA, the CDR3 is TGCGCCAGCAGCCCTCTGGACAGGGGGAACAATGAGCAGTTCTTC.